This entry features one TCR beta chain sequence. This clonotype was detected a few times. Its antigen is not yet known. Per-nucleotide qualities are absent, and no much larger clonotype sits a single base away. These data are taken from a study of response to subunit inactivated influenza vaccine listed by TCRdb under 2018. Turning to the overall study: Deep quantitative T cell receptor repertoire profiling was used in the study to track responses to a trivalent subunit inactivated influenza vaccine.

Overall results and qualifications from the work: The authors proposed that each seasonal influenza vaccination may bring in only a limited number of new T cells.

Ends trimmed: V by 8 bases, J by 4 bases; bases unmatched to a gene: 3. The CDR3 runs 12 residues from the cysteine to the phenylalanine. Only the CDR3 region is kept as DNA, spanning 36 bases read in frame from base 1. Library generation was performed with RT-PCR. Sequencer: Illumina HiSeq 2500. The raw public reads went through TCRdb reprocessing: fastp at Q25, MiXCR clone calling, in-frame beta chains kept. Rows merge per CDR3 protein into single entries with the most common DNA and genes. Within this sample are about 540,000 distinct CDR3 sequences, with roughly a quarter of them counted one time only. The ten largest clones take up around 2.8% of the sample. This same sample was also taken into another study, of T cells expressing NK-cell markers. As the second publication notes: The TCR beta cDNA libraries were made using 5'RACE template switching, a step that added both a universal primer site and unique molecular identifiers. In sorted CD3+CD56+NKG2C+, CD3+CD56+NKG2C- and CD3+CD56-NKG2C+ T-cell subsets from 7 to 9 donors, TCR beta-chain repertoires were profiled. Of the eight sequenced donors, seven were found to be HCMV-seropositive and one was found to be HCMV-seronegative. To restrict sorting to alphabetaTCR-expressing T cells, an anti-gammadeltaTCR antibody was added in several experiments. In more than 5 donors, the dominant CD3+CD56+NKG2C+ clonotypes were found to rank among the top 10 CD8+ clonotypes and to make up roughly 1.0-8% of CD8+ T cells. Those dominant clonotypes were again the most abundant among CD3+CD56-NKG2C+ cells in several donors, at 28.3-60.1%. Whether the expanded NKG2C-expressing T cell clones were specific for HCMV antigens remained unclear. Randomly selected healthy volunteers, three men and five women, were used as the eight sequenced donors. HCMV-specific IgG was detected in serum with a commercial ELISA kit to determine HCMV serostatus. Peripheral blood mononuclear cells were isolated from blood by Ficoll density gradient centrifugation. Using Miltenyi isolation kits, CD4+ and CD8+ T cells were isolated from PBMC through magnetic immunoseparation. cDNA synthesis was primed from the TCR beta constant segment and was followed by two successive PCR amplification steps. Libraries were sequenced as 2 x 150 bp reads on Illumina HiSeq 2000/2500, MiSeq or NextSeq. Reads were demultiplexed and grouped by UMI with MIGEC, and clonotypes were assembled and quantified with MiTCR. To exclude erroneous sequences, any TCR cDNA sequence not supported by at least two reads was discarded. The tcR package was used for downstream repertoire analysis, and clonotypes were matched between fractions using CDR3 nucleotide sequence together with V segment. VDJmatch was used to annotate antigen specificity against VDJdb, with one amino acid substitution in CDR3 permitted.

The input for sequencing was CD4+ T cells sorted from PBMCs, taken roughly 12 days after vaccination. This chain joins TRBV12-3 or TRBV12-4 to TRBJ1-2; TRBD1 fits 8 bases in the junction. The TCR sequence derives from a man in his forties or fifties who received an inactivated influenza vaccine. Donor details come from another sample of the same person, matched by shared clones. The nucleotides are TGTGCCAGCGGCACAGGGGGCTATGGCTACACCTTC. Its protein is CASGTGGYGYTF.